The 20 T cell receptor beta chains in this list originate from one sample, sequenced in a study of cytomegalovirus exposure and HLA in healthy donors. The primer mix had 60 Vbeta and 13 Jbeta primers. TCRdb keeps only in-frame clones here, not all; method: immunoSEQ multiplex PCR. This table holds around 97,000 clones, 73% found once. The sequenced sample was PBMCs. The receptor source for this set is a man aged 35 to 55 in good health and CMV-seronegative.

This chain uses TRBV9 with TRBJ1-1, with 8 bases aligning to TRBD1. V lost 4 bases, J lost 2 bases, and 13 bases stayed unmatched. The length of the CDR3 is 17 residues. Germline loops: CDR1 SGDLS, CDR2 YYNGEE. The CDR3 nucleotides read TGTGCCAGCAGCCCCCCCATTGGACAGGGAATCAACACTGAAGCTTTCTTT. Translated, it gives CASSPPIGQGINTEAFF.

This chain connects TRBV7-2 to TRBJ2-7; 8 bases line up with TRBD1. The V gene end was trimmed by 5 bases and the J gene end by 1 base; junction bases not matched to a gene: 10. This CDR3 spans 16 amino acids. Germline V lookup: CDR1 SGHTA, CDR2 FQGNSA. DNA for the CDR3: TGTGCCAGCAGCGAGCAGGGGGCATTAAATTCCTACGAGCAGTACTTC. This sequence encodes CASSEQGALNSYEQYF.

The V call is TRBV19, the J call TRBJ2-1; 7 bases agree with TRBD2. Germline V CDR1 and CDR2: LNHDA, SQIVND (reference sequence). V lost 8 bases to trimming and J lost 4 bases; unmatched junction nucleotides: 17. There are 17 residues in the CDR3. CDR3 DNA sequence: TGTGCCAGTGTAGTGGACGGGGGTTACGGGGGGTACAATGAGCAGTTCTTC. Its protein product is CASVVDGGYGGYNEQFF.

The rearrangement joins TRBV5-4 to TRBJ2-5; D gene unclear. This CDR3 has 15 residues. Between the trimmed V and J ends, which lost 1 base and 2 bases, there was a span of 12 bases. CDR1 SGHNT and CDR2 YYREEE come from the germline V gene (reference sequence). The CDR3 nucleotides read TGTGCCAGCAGCTTGAGAGGCACGGAACAAGAGACCCAGTACTTC. Encoded protein: CASSLRGTEQETQYF.

The chain employs TRBV27 and TRBJ2-6, with TRBD1 matching 7 bases. The V and J ends lost 0 bases and 4 bases, in that order; junction bases with no gene match: 3. The CDR3 covers 16 residues. CDR1 and CDR2 (germline): MNHEY, SMNVEV (reference sequence). CDR3 amino acids: CASSLSTGTGANVLTF. The CDR3 coding sequence is TGTGCCAGCAGTTTATCGACAGGGACCGGGGCCAACGTCCTGACTTTC.

The chain combines TRBV7-2 with TRBJ1-5; 7 bases map to TRBD1. The germline V gene has CDR1 SGHTA and CDR2 FQGNSA. J lost 2 bases, V lost 5 bases, and 12 bases had no gene match. The CDR3 contains 17 residues. This CDR3 is CASSAGTAFWGNQPQHF. The CDR3 DNA reads as TGTGCCAGCAGCGCTGGGACAGCCTTTTGGGGCAATCAGCCCCAGCATTTT.

This clone was observed once. The chain links TRBV7-9 to TRBJ2-7; D perhaps matches TRBD2 (6 bases). Germline assignment: CDR1 SEHNR and CDR2 FQNEAQ (reference sequence). The V and J ends lost 0 bases and 3 bases respectively, with 9 bases between them. The CDR3 covers 14 residues. The CDR3 loop is CASSLAPRDYEQYF. The CDR3 DNA reads TGTGCCAGCAGCTTAGCCCCGCGGGACTACGAGCAGTACTTC.

This clone was recorded only once. The chain joins TRBV4-1 to TRBJ2-1, with D perhaps matching TRBD1 (5 bases). Trimming removed 1 base from V and 4 bases from J, with 14 bases in between. The CDR3 is made up of 16 amino acids. In germline, CDR1 is MGHRA, CDR2 YSYEKL. The DNA of the CDR3 is TGCGCCAGCAGCCAAGGGTACAGGCTCGGGTACAATGAGCAGTTCTTC. It translates to CASSQGYRLGYNEQFF.

The chain is built from TRBV9 and TRBJ1-6, with TRBD1 identical over 7 bases. The germline CDR1 and CDR2 sequences are SGDLS and YYNGEE. The J segment lost 6 bases and the V segment lost 0 bases, leaving 3 bases of the junction unmatched. The CDR3 has 15 residues. CDR3 sequence: CASSVGAGGNSPLHF. CDR3 nucleotides: TGTGCCAGCAGCGTAGGGGCAGGGGGTAATTCACCCCTCCACTTT.

This sequence joins TRBV28 and TRBJ1-3, with D perhaps matching TRBD1 (5 bases). CDR1 and CDR2 (germline): MDHEN, SYDVKM. CDR3 size: 16 residues. Trimming left V 5 bases short and J 4 bases short, with 18 bases between. The CDR3 reads CASSRGIRVLGNTIYF. The CDR3 DNA sequence: TGTGCCAGCAGTCGTGGGATCAGGGTTCTGGGAAACACCATATATTTT. Full variable domain (rest looked up from reference TRBV28 and TRBJ1-3): DVKVTQSSRYLVKRTGEKVFLECVQDMDHENMFWYRQDPGLGLRLIYFSYDVKMKEKGDIPEGYSVSREKKERFSLILESASTNQTSMYLCASSRGIRVLGNTIYFGEGSWLTVV.

The CDR3 DNA is TGTGCCAGCAAGGCGGGGGGACTAGATACGCAGTATTTT. Translated: CASKAGGLDTQYF. The V and J genes are TRBV2 and TRBJ2-3, with 8 bases fitting TRBD2. V lost 7 bases and J lost 5; bases outside the gene matches: 5. The CDR3 is made up of 13 amino acids. Per germline, CDR1 SNHLY and CDR2 FYNNEI.

The rearrangement uses TRBV5-1 and TRBJ1-2; D perhaps matches TRBD1 (5 bases). Germline V lookup: CDR1 SGHRS, CDR2 YFSETQ. Trimming pared 5 bases from V and 3 bases from J, leaving 14 bases between. This CDR3 region has 14 residues. The CDR3 coding sequence is TGCGCCAGCAGGATCAGGGATGGAGACTATGGCTACACCTTC. It yields the protein CASRIRDGDYGYTF.

CDR3 amino acids: CASNPGGGYEQYF. The CDR3 DNA reads TGTGCCAGCAACCCTGGGGGGGGGTACGAGCAGTACTTC. This chain joins TRBV4-2 and TRBJ2-7, with 7 bases that match TRBD2. CDR1 and CDR2 (germline): LGHNA, YNFKEQ. The CDR3 contains 13 residues. V was clipped by 7 bases and J by 4 bases; unmatched bases: 7.

V and J are TRBV6-5 and TRBJ2-2, with 8 nucleotides matching TRBD1. This CDR3 has 15 residues. Trimming removed 7 bases from V and 6 bases from J; junction bases left unmatched: 10. CDR1 MNHEY and CDR2 SVGAGI come from the germline V gene. The DNA of the CDR3 is TGTGCCAGCACTACAACAGGGGGGACCCCCGGGGAGCTGTTTTTT. As protein: CASTTTGGTPGELFF.

The chain couples TRBV28 to TRBJ2-7; D call uncertain. Germline CDR1 MDHEN, CDR2 SYDVKM. Deletions cut 2 bases from V and 3 bases from J, with 11 bases between. The CDR3 runs 14 residues. CDR3 sequence (DNA): TGTGCCAGCAGTTTAATTGGGCTGCTCTACGAGCAGTACTTC. Its protein product is CASSLIGLLYEQYF.

The chain combines TRBV7-2 with TRBJ1-2; a possible D gene is TRBD1 (5 bases). Germline V gives CDR1 SGHTA, CDR2 FQGNSA. V dropped 5 bases and J dropped 0 bases, with 16 bases sitting between them. The CDR3 runs to 16 residues. The CDR3 region has the DNA TGTGCCAGCAGCGTCTACGGCGGAGGGGCTAACTATGGCTACACCTTC. It encodes CASSVYGGGANYGYTF.

The J gene is TRBJ1-5, the V gene TRBV28; tentatively, D is TRBD1 (5 bases). The CDR3 spans 15 residues. Germline V gene data show CDR1 as MDHEN and CDR2 as SYDVKM. The V and J ends lost 6 bases and 3 bases respectively, with 15 bases between them. The chain's CDR3 is CASRGGGEPNQPQHF. The CDR3 region has the DNA TGTGCCAGCAGGGGGGGAGGGGAGCCCAATCAGCCCCAGCATTTT. Variable domain in full (rest from reference TRBV28 and TRBJ1-5): DVKVTQSSRYLVKRTGEKVFLECVQDMDHENMFWYRQDPGLGLRLIYFSYDVKMKEKGDIPEGYSVSREKKERFSLILESASTNQTSMYLCASRGGGEPNQPQHFGDGTRLSIL.

The chain is built from TRBV4-2 and TRBJ2-5; D might be TRBD1 (5 bases). In germline, CDR1 is LGHNA, CDR2 YNFKEQ. Trimming shortened V by 2 bases and J by 3 bases, and 13 bases separated the two germline ends. The CDR3 runs to 15 residues. The CDR3 reads CASSQTQDTEETQYF. CDR3 nucleotide sequence: TGTGCCAGCAGCCAAACTCAGGACACCGAAGAGACCCAGTACTTC.

CDR3: CAISRQGSGYEQYF. The CDR3 DNA follows: TGTGCCATCAGTCGACAGGGAAGCGGCTACGAGCAGTACTTC. V gene TRBV10-3 combines with J gene TRBJ2-7; TRBD1 aligns across 7 bases. The CDR3 extends over 14 amino acids. Unmatched junction bases numbered 7, after V lost 5 bases and J lost 3 bases. CDR1 and CDR2 from the germline V gene are ENHRY and SYGVKD.

The CDR3 sequence: CASSLAGASGRSSTDTQYF. The CDR3 nucleotides are TGCGCCAGCAGCTTGGCCGGGGCTAGCGGGAGATCTAGCACAGATACGCAGTATTTT. The V and J genes are TRBV5-1 and TRBJ2-3; 10 bases match TRBD2. Per the germline V gene, CDR1 is SGHRS and CDR2 is YFSETQ. This CDR3 spans 19 amino acids. V lost 0 bases to trimming and J lost 0 bases; unmatched junction nucleotides: 10.